These 4 T cell receptor beta chains were sequenced from one sample in a study of a mutant IDH1 vaccine in newly diagnosed glioma (dated by TCRdb to the early 2020s). Sample time point, as interpreted from the label and publication: week 35, safety follow-up. A 20-mer mutant IDH1 peptide at 300 micrograms in Montanide made up each vaccine dose, which was injected subcutaneously together with topical imiquimod. Library prep was done by the immunoSEQ multiplex PCR assay. TCRdb carries this immuneACCESS record with in-frame sequences only. Its versions omit some clonotypes, under half of them owing to an unresolved V gene in the studies checked, with the rest unexplained. The sample records 50,000 to 70,000 clones, 60% to 75% of which are singletons. In total, the top ten clones hold 4.7% of the sample. These receptors' antigens are unknown. Sample: PBMCs, taken from a glioma patient whose treatment included an IDH1 peptide vaccine. Receptors were obtained from a man over 45 with glioma.

The chain has TRBV2 and TRBJ1-6; D uncertain. CDR1 SNHLY and CDR2 FYNNEI come from the germline V gene. The CDR3 runs 19 residues. Between the trimmed V and J ends, which lost 4 bases and 0 bases, there was a span of 19 bases. This CDR3 is CASSGEYKARSSYNSPLHF. The CDR3 DNA is TGTGCCAGCAGTGGGGAGTATAAGGCTCGTAGCTCCTATAATTCACCCCTCCACTTT.

The chain combines TRBV30 with TRBJ2-3; the D gene is possibly TRBD2 (6 bases). CDR1 GTSNPN and CDR2 SVGIG come from the germline V gene (reference sequence). Trimming took off 5 bases at V and 3 bases at J, with 24 bases between the two ends. The CDR3 runs 17 residues. The CDR3 here is CAWGRRGYIGETDTQYF. In nucleotides, the CDR3 is TGTGCCTGGGGCCGACGGGGGTACATCGGAGAAACAGATACGCAGTATTTT. Complete variable domain (other parts from reference TRBV30 and TRBJ2-3): SQTIHQWPATLVQPVGSPLSLECTVEGTSNPNLYWYRQAAGRGLQLLFYSVGIGQISSEVPQNLSASRPQDRQFILSSKKLLLSDSGFYLCAWGRRGYIGETDTQYFGPGTRLTVL.

The chain combines TRBV5-4 with TRBJ1-2; 9 nucleotides match TRBD1. CDR1 and CDR2 from the germline V gene are SGHNT and YYREEE (reference sequence). J gave up 3 bases and V 4 bases, and 1 base lay outside the gene matches. This CDR3 spans 13 amino acids. Here the CDR3 reads CASSRTGDYGYTF. The CDR3 coding sequence is TGTGCCAGCAGCCGGACAGGGGACTATGGCTACACCTTC.

The J gene is TRBJ2-7, the V gene TRBV15, with D maybe TRBD1 (6 bases). CDR1 and CDR2 (germline): LNHNV, YYDKDF (reference sequence). The CDR3 totals 17 residues. V was pared by 0 bases and J by 4 bases, with 19 bases between. CDR3 loop: CATSRDGSPRGGYEQYF. Here the CDR3 DNA reads TGTGCCACCAGCAGAGATGGCAGCCCCAGGGGCGGTTACGAGCAGTACTTC.